This TCR beta chain was sequenced for a study of blood T cell repertoires in COVID-19. Across the whole study: T cells, B-cell-depleted T cells, or PBMCs provided the cDNA or gDNA that served as material.

CDR1 is MNHEY and CDR2 is SVGAGI in the germline V gene. The CDR3 is 15 amino acids. Trimming removed 6 bases from V and 5 bases from J, with 16 bases in between. Repertoires were generated with immunoSEQ multiplex PCR, while TCRdb's copy carries only in-frame clones and drops some. In the table there are just under 35,000 clones, about 89% of which are singletons. Sequencing was performed on peripheral blood. The chain couples TRBV6-5 to TRBJ2-2; no reliable D call. The origin of this receptor is a human donor in a cohort sampled during active COVID-19. In nucleotides, the CDR3 is TGTGCCAGCAGGACCTCCCGCTTCAGGACCGGGGAGCTGTTTTTT. Its protein product is CASRTSRFRTGELFF.